This TCR beta chain emerged from a study of shared clonotypes between healthy human individuals (dated by TCRdb to 2019 to 2021). Broadly, across the study: The cohort comprised two women and a few men aged 18 to 49 years. Per donor, three plates each were used for CD4 naive and CD4 memory, two for CD8 naive, and one for CD8 memory. To estimate repertoire size and how much clonotypes are shared between individuals, the study performed deep sequencing of blood TCR repertoires from about 5 healthy adults. Different laboratories and diverse techniques were used to prepare libraries and sequence TCR repertoires, to increase sequencing depth and limit assay-specific biases. Each donor's leukapheresis produced roughly between about 0.85 and 10 billion PBMCs. The paper's findings and limits, for the study overall: Higher generation probabilities were observed for clonotypes shared by all four sorted-subset donors than for non-shared clonotypes. Even with the large sequencing depth, rarefaction of the sorted-subset datasets indicated that sequencing was incomplete. Because the study included a small number of donors, the genetic and exposure-history diversity represented was limited. Sampling was limited to blood, and TCR repertoires in tissue likely differ from TCR repertoires in blood. Naive subsets generally had larger estimated clonotype richness than memory subsets did. Based on pairwise subsampling, the degree of clonotype sharing among donors was expected to be affected by sequencing depth. Sharing across a few donors was observed for approximately 4.6% of naive CD4, over 3% of naive CD8, 2% to 2.5% of memory CD4, and about 0.38% of memory CD8 clonotypes.

A word on this clone: The antigen this receptor binds is unknown. No base qualities exist here, and no much larger clone lies one base off it.

The donors were healthy, HIV-negative adults who had no recently reported acute infections or vaccinations. Only Caucasian adults living in Nashville, Tennessee, USA were represented among the donors. CD4+ T cells were enriched by magnetic negative selection, after which naive cells were positively selected on CD45RA and the negative fraction was taken as the memory subset. Blood was obtained by leukapheresis, after which PBMCs were separated by Ficoll-Histopaque density gradient centrifugation and cryopreserved in liquid nitrogen vapor phase. Purity and quantity of every magnetically sorted T cell population were checked by analytical flow cytometry. From each sorted fraction, genomic DNA was isolated and quantified by UV absorbance on a Nanodrop 2000c. Using the deep immunoSEQ assay, multiplex PCR amplified TCR CDR3 regions from genomic DNA. For each cell subset, the extracted genomic DNA was distributed evenly across all wells of several immunoSEQ 96-well plates, and each plate served as one replicate. Each replicate PCR for sorted subsets received roughly 0.2 ug genomic DNA, equal to about 30,000 T cell genomes. Purified libraries were quantified with a Qubit 3.0 fluorometer, sized on a Bioanalyzer 2100, and re-quantified with the KAPA Library Quantification kit. Every immunoSEQ 96-well plate was sequenced on a dedicated single-read 150-cycle Illumina NextSeq 550 flow cell. Regarding the original processing steps: Because the immunoSEQ output included only junctional sequences and no quality scores, the filtering could not be the same as the filtering used for full-length reads. Sequences were annotated with PyIR, a Python wrapper for IgBLAST v1.9, using IMGT germline references to assign V/J genes and CDR3. Any read was removed if the V/J assignment was weak (E-value above 1e-6), the CDR3 was missing, or the read contained stop codons, out-of-frame junctions, or ambiguous translated residues. A V3J clonotype was defined by an identical inferred V gene, J gene, and CDR3 amino acid sequence. Percentage overlap between repertoires was computed as shared unique clonotypes divided by the size of the smaller repertoire. RTK rarefaction, the Chao1 estimator, and Recon v2.1 estimates of unobserved clonotypes were used to assess repertoire richness. Generation probabilities were computed with OLGA for all TCRbeta clonotypes obtained by the gDNA method from four donors. What TCRdb holds here is the immuneACCESS table cut down to in-frame rearrangements. Part of the clones is not present; checked against another copy, under half of the missing clones reflect an unresolved V gene, and the others are unexplained. Clonal size and the V and J genes are those of that table, whereas D and trimming came from the DNA. The sample contains some 660,000 clones, around three quarters of them found a single time. Of the sample, 1.5% to 2% falls within the top ten clones.

Relative to germline, V is 2 bases shorter and J is 3 bases shorter, with 26 bases between their ends. The CDR3 covers 19 residues, taking in both the cysteine and the phenylalanine. The sequence is cut down to CDR3 DNA, 57 bases in frame from base 1. The TCR was taken from a young woman in good health. The sequencing input was memory CD4+ T cells sorted from blood. Sample cell subset or site, as interpreted from the label and publication: CD45RA-negative fraction. The sequence links TRBV6-7 to TRBJ2-7; the D gene is perhaps TRBD2, on 6 matching bases. TRBV6-7 is an ORF, with its function uncertain. The DNA sequence reads TGTGCCAGCAGTTACGTGTCAAGGGTTGCGGGGCGAGACCGCTACGAGCAGTACTTC. This translates into CASSYVSRVAGRDRYEQYF.